The 32 T cell receptor beta chains below were found in one sample sequenced in a study of shared clonotypes between healthy human individuals. This table comes from immunoSEQ multiplex PCR, and its TCRdb copy is limited to in-frame clones, with some not included. The sample consists of millions of clones, approximately 92% of them appearing once. Material for sequencing was naive CD4+ T cells sorted from blood. Subset given: CD45RA+ positively selected. The origin of the receptors is a man younger than 35 in good health.

The chain has TRBV28 and TRBJ2-2; TRBD2 matches at 14 bases. Germline loops: CDR1 MDHEN, CDR2 SYDVKM. The CDR3 is made up of 18 amino acids. J lost 6 bases, V lost 5 bases, and 11 bases had no gene match. For the CDR3, the DNA is TGTGCCAGCAGTACTCCATCCCGACTAGCGGGGGGGGCCGGGGAGCTGTTTTTT. Protein: CASSTPSRLAGGAGELFF.

The J gene is TRBJ2-7, the V gene TRBV7-2; 10 nucleotides line up with TRBD1. The CDR3 extends over 15 amino acids. Germline lookup yields CDR1 SGHTA and CDR2 FQGNSA. V was pared by 5 bases and J by 3 bases, with 7 bases of the junction left unmatched. Here the CDR3 DNA reads TGTGCCAGCAGCACAAGGACAGGGGGAATCTACGAGCAGTACTTC. It yields the protein CASSTRTGGIYEQYF.

The chain combines TRBV9 with TRBJ2-7; D might be TRBD2 (5 bases). Germline CDR1 reads SGDLS; CDR2 reads YYNGEE. CDR3 length: 16 residues. The V gene lost 4 bases and the J gene lost 0 bases, with 17 bases spanning the gap. This CDR3 reads CASSTRTLYPSYEQYF. The DNA of the CDR3 is TGTGCCAGCAGCACCCGGACTCTTTACCCCTCCTACGAGCAGTACTTC.

This chain links TRBV27 with TRBJ2-1, with TRBD2 identical over 7 bases. V lost 6 bases, J lost 2 bases, and 10 bases stayed unmatched. Germline V gives CDR1 MNHEY, CDR2 SMNVEV (reference sequence). The CDR3 totals 16 residues. The CDR3: CASRGRGTRPYNEQFF. The CDR3 DNA reads as TGTGCCAGCAGGGGGCGGGGGACCCGCCCCTACAATGAGCAGTTCTTC.

The CDR3 DNA is TGTGCCAGTAGTATAGACCAGAGGTCGCACACTGAAGCTTTCTTT. Protein: CASSIDQRSHTEAFF. The chain joins TRBV19 to TRBJ1-1; D unresolved. The CDR3 loop spans 15 amino acids. Deletions cut 0 bases from V and 3 bases from J, with 11 bases between. The V gene's germline CDR1 is LNHDA and CDR2 SQIVND (reference sequence).

This sequence joins TRBV7-2 and TRBJ1-2, with 7 bases matching TRBD1. CDR1 is SGHTA, CDR2 FQGNSA, per germline. This CDR3 comprises 15 residues. V shed 1 base, J shed 0 bases, and the junction held 2 bases outside the gene matches. The CDR3 reads CASSLGDSANYGYTF. The CDR3 DNA sequence: TGTGCCAGCAGCTTAGGGGACAGCGCTAACTATGGCTACACCTTC.

With regard to this clone: The same CDR3 is also encoded by other DNA sequences in this sample. This chain links TRBV28 with TRBJ2-4; possible D gene TRBD2, 5 bases. With 8 bases removed from V and 0 bases from J, the gap between germline ends came to 5 bases. Germline lookup yields CDR1 MDHEN and CDR2 SYDVKM. The CDR3 contains 12 residues. CDR3 nucleotide sequence: TGTGCCAGCGGGAGAGCCAAAAACATTCAGTACTTC. Amino acids: CASGRAKNIQYF. Full variable domain (outside the CDR3, taken from reference TRBV28 and TRBJ2-4): DVKVTQSSRYLVKRTGEKVFLECVQDMDHENMFWYRQDPGLGLRLIYFSYDVKMKEKGDIPEGYSVSREKKERFSLILESASTNQTSMYLCASGRAKNIQYFGAGTRLSVL.

The chain carries TRBV4-1 and TRBJ1-2; 7 bases align to TRBD1. Germline loops: CDR1 MGHRA, CDR2 YSYEKL. Losses at the gene ends were 1 base for V and 7 bases for J; bases not matched to a gene: 12. CDR3 size: 16 residues. CDR3 sequence (DNA): TGCGCCAGCAGCCAAGGCCCGATAGGGGGCCTAGGTGGCTACACCTTC. This sequence encodes CASSQGPIGGLGGYTF.

A note on this clone: Other nucleotide sequences from this sample produce the same CDR3. The gene calls are TRBV5-6 and TRBJ2-3, with 15 bases lining up with TRBD2. V shed 2 bases, J shed 3 bases, and the junction held 4 bases outside the gene matches. The CDR3 contains 17 residues. CDR1 SGHDT and CDR2 YYEEEE come from the germline V gene. The CDR3 reads CASSLRTSGRVTDTQYF. The CDR3 DNA follows: TGTGCCAGCAGCTTACGGACTAGCGGGAGGGTAACAGATACGCAGTATTTT.

The rearrangement uses TRBV7-2 and TRBJ2-7; D remains ambiguous. The germline gives CDR1 SGHTA, CDR2 FQGNSA. This CDR3 is 12 amino acids long. Between the trimmed V and J ends, which lost 5 bases and 3 bases, there was a span of 8 bases. CDR3 in DNA: TGTGCCAGCAGCGTGACCATCTACGAGCAGTACTTC. Translated: CASSVTIYEQYF.

This clone was seen only once. The chain links TRBV5-6 to TRBJ2-7; TRBD1 agrees at 8 bases. CDR1 is SGHDT, CDR2 YYEEEE, per germline. This CDR3 has 17 amino acids. V lost 0 bases, J lost 3 bases, and 11 bases stayed unmatched. The CDR3: CASSLGPGTGRDYEQYF. In DNA form, the CDR3 reads TGTGCCAGCAGCTTGGGGCCCGGGACAGGCCGAGACTACGAGCAGTACTTC. The full variable domain, in which reference TRBV5-6 and TRBJ2-7 provide the parts outside the CDR3, is DAGVTQSPTHLIKTRGQQVTLRCSPKSGHDTVSWYQQALGQGPQFIFQYYEEEERQRGNFPDRFSGHQFPNYSSELNVNALLLGDSALYLCASSLGPGTGRDYEQYFGPGTRLTVT.

The chain couples TRBV18 to TRBJ2-5; D is undetermined. V was cut by 2 bases and J by 2 bases, with 9 bases left in between. The germline gives CDR1 KGHSH, CDR2 LQKENI. The CDR3 contains 14 residues. CDR3 DNA: TGTGCCAGCTCACCAATGGAAGGACAAGAGACCCAGTACTTC. It specifies CASSPMEGQETQYF.

This rearrangement joins TRBV5-1 to TRBJ2-1; 10 bases line up with TRBD2. V lost 1 base to trimming and J lost 3 bases; unmatched junction nucleotides: 16. CDR1 is SGHRS, CDR2 YFSETQ, per germline. This CDR3 comprises 20 residues. CDR3 in amino acids: CASSLSLWLAGESHYNEQFF. CDR3 DNA: TGCGCCAGCAGCTTGAGTCTATGGCTAGCGGGAGAGTCCCACTACAATGAGCAGTTCTTC.

The chain links TRBV7-9 to TRBJ2-3; TRBD2 matches 8 bases. Germline trimming cut 3 bases from V and 0 bases from J; bases unmatched to any gene: 5. This CDR3 has 16 amino acids. Germline values: CDR1 SEHNR, CDR2 FQNEAQ (reference sequence). The CDR3 nucleotides read TGTGCCAGCAGCTTCAACGGGGGGGTGAGCACAGATACGCAGTATTTT. This encodes CASSFNGGVSTDTQYF.

This clone was counted a single time. The chain is built from TRBV11-2 and TRBJ2-2, with TRBD2 matching over 9 bases. Germline lookup yields CDR1 SGHAT and CDR2 FQNNGV. V shed 6 bases, J shed 7 bases, and the junction held 9 bases outside the gene matches. The CDR3 has 15 amino acids. The CDR3 region has the DNA TGTGCCAGCAGGGAAGCGGGAGGTACGGGCGGGGAGCTGTTTTTT. Translating it yields CASREAGGTGGELFF. The complete variable domain, with remaining parts taken from reference TRBV11-2 and TRBJ2-2, reads EAGVAQSPRYKIIEKRQSVAFWCNPISGHATLYWYQQILGQGPKLLIQFQNNGVVDDSQLPKDRFSAERLKGVDSTLKIQPAKLEDSAVYLCASREAGGTGGELFFGEGSRLTVL.

The chain uses TRBV7-2 and TRBJ2-5, with TRBD2 matching 10 bases. The V segment lost 5 bases and the J segment 4 bases; nucleotides outside the gene matches: 13. Germline assignment: CDR1 SGHTA and CDR2 FQGNSA. The CDR3 totals 17 residues. CDR3 region: CASSLSASGGGRETQYF. CDR3 nucleotide sequence: TGTGCCAGCAGCCTCTCGGCTAGCGGGGGTGGGAGAGAGACCCAGTACTTC.

The chain joins TRBV19 to TRBJ1-6; D is uncertain. Trimming took off 4 bases at V and 0 bases at J, with 13 bases between the two ends. Germline lookup yields CDR1 LNHDA and CDR2 SQIVND (reference sequence). The CDR3 has 17 residues. In DNA form, the CDR3 reads TGTGCCAGTAGTAGTCTGGGATTAAGCTCCTATAATTCACCCCTCCACTTT. Its protein is CASSSLGLSSYNSPLHF.

The chain couples TRBV27 to TRBJ2-7, with no clear D. The V end lost 7 bases, the J end lost 3 bases, and 13 bases lay between the germline ends. Germline CDR1 MNHEY, CDR2 SMNVEV (reference sequence). This CDR3 is 13 amino acids long. The DNA of the CDR3 is TGTGCCAGCACTGGGGTAAATCACTACGAGCAGTACTTC. Residues: CASTGVNHYEQYF.

Notes on this clone: The sample has other DNA sequences that encode this CDR3 too. The chain employs TRBV5-1 and TRBJ2-2, with D uncertain. Per the germline V gene, CDR1 is SGHRS and CDR2 is YFSETQ. This CDR3 is built from 14 residues. The V end lost 0 bases, the J end lost 4 bases, and 7 bases lay between the germline ends. Here the CDR3 reads CASSLAAVTGELFF. For the CDR3, the DNA is TGCGCCAGCAGCTTGGCCGCTGTCACCGGGGAGCTGTTTTTT. The full variable domain, rest sourced from reference TRBV5-1 and TRBJ2-2, is KAGVTQTPRYLIKTRGQQVTLSCSPISGHRSVSWYQQTPGQGLQFLFEYFSETQRNKGNFPGRFSGRQFSNSRSEMNVSTLELGDSALYLCASSLAAVTGELFFGEGSRLTVL.

The V and J genes are TRBV30 and TRBJ1-2, with a tentative D call TRBD1 (5 bases). This CDR3 is 14 amino acids long. Between the trimmed V and J ends, which lost 3 bases and 1 base, there was a span of 12 bases. Germline V CDR1 and CDR2: GTSNPN, SVGIG (reference sequence). The CDR3 DNA reads as TGTGCCTGGAGCCTTTGGGACCATAACTATGGCTACACCTTC. Its protein is CAWSLWDHNYGYTF.

The chain has TRBV18 and TRBJ2-7; the D call may be TRBD1 or TRBD2 (7 bases each). With 8 bases removed from V and 3 bases from J, the gap between germline ends came to 14 bases. The V gene's germline CDR1 is KGHSH and CDR2 LQKENI. The CDR3 is 13 residues long. CDR3 sequence (DNA): TGTGCCAGCGGCGGGGGACAGTTCTACGAGCAGTACTTC. It is translated as CASGGGQFYEQYF.

The chain joins TRBV10-3 to TRBJ2-7; the match to TRBD2 covers 11 bases. This CDR3 contains 15 residues. J was trimmed by 3 bases and V by 4 bases; bases with no gene match: 5. CDR1 ENHRY and CDR2 SYGVKD come from the germline V gene. DNA of the CDR3: TGTGCCATCAGTGTCGCTAGCGGGGGGATCTACGAGCAGTACTTC. Its protein is CAISVASGGIYEQYF.

V usage is TRBV5-4 and J usage is TRBJ1-3, with unresolved D. Germline V gene sequence: CDR1 SGHNT, CDR2 YYREEE (reference sequence). The CDR3 has 15 amino acids. Trimming cost V 3 bases and J 2 bases, with 12 bases left between them. This CDR3 is CASSSSLEAGNTIYF. The CDR3 DNA follows: TGTGCCAGCAGCTCGAGCCTGGAGGCTGGAAACACCATATATTTT.

This chain connects TRBV28 to TRBJ2-5, with a tentative D call TRBD2 (5 bases). This CDR3 contains 12 residues. Germline V gene lookup returns CDR1 MDHEN and CDR2 SYDVKM. V dropped 4 bases and J dropped 5 bases, with 8 bases sitting between them. In nucleotides, the CDR3 is TGTGCCAGCAGTTCCCCGGGGGAGACCCAGTACTTC. Translation: CASSSPGETQYF.

The gene calls are TRBV27 and TRBJ2-7; D is ambiguous. V was shortened by 5 bases and J by 7 bases, with 9 bases between the two germline ends. The CDR3 consists of 11 residues. Germline assignment: CDR1 MNHEY and CDR2 SMNVEV (reference sequence). The DNA of the CDR3 is TGTGCCAGCAGTCACAGACAAGAGCAGTACTTC. It specifies CASSHRQEQYF.

Here the CDR3 DNA reads TGTGCCAGTAGTGTAAGGACGGTCAGCTCTGGAAACACCATATATTTT. Its translation is CASSVRTVSSGNTIYF. This chain links TRBV19 with TRBJ1-3; no firm D call. CDR3 length: 16 residues. The germline V gene has CDR1 LNHDA and CDR2 SQIVND (reference sequence). Trimming removed 5 bases from V and 0 bases from J, with 14 bases in between.

J is TRBJ1-4 and V is TRBV10-3, with D hard to call. The CDR3 covers 12 residues. Germline CDR1 ENHRY, CDR2 SYGVKD. V was cut by 2 bases and J by 8 bases, with 6 bases left in between. CDR3 in amino acids: CAISEEGEKLFF. In nucleotides, the CDR3 is TGTGCCATCAGTGAGGAAGGAGAAAAACTGTTTTTT.

This chain uses TRBV5-6 with TRBJ1-2; weak D call: TRBD1 (5 bases). Trimming took 5 bases from V and 6 from J, leaving 14 bases between them. The CDR3 is 13 residues long. Germline V gene data show CDR1 as SGHDT and CDR2 as YYEEEE. CDR3 protein: CASSPTTGNGYTF. The CDR3 bases are TGTGCCAGCAGTCCTACAACAGGCAATGGCTACACCTTC.

The chain recombines TRBV18 with TRBJ2-2; 9 bases map to TRBD1. J lost 4 bases, V lost 6 bases, and 6 bases had no gene match. Germline V gene sequence: CDR1 KGHSH, CDR2 LQKENI. The length of the CDR3 is 15 residues. The CDR3 DNA is TGTGCCAGCTCCTCCGGGACAGGGATCACCGGGGAGCTGTTTTTT. Encoded protein: CASSSGTGITGELFF.

The V call is TRBV11-3, the J call TRBJ2-1; 7 nucleotides agree with TRBD1. Germline V gene data show CDR1 as SGHNT and CDR2 as YENEEA. Germline trimming cut 1 base from V and 2 bases from J; bases unmatched to any gene: 2. The CDR3 spans 15 residues. CDR3 region: CASSLGDSTYNEQFF. The CDR3 coding sequence is TGTGCCAGCAGCTTAGGGGACAGTACCTACAATGAGCAGTTCTTC. The full variable domain, rest sourced from reference TRBV11-3 and TRBJ2-1, is EAGVVQSPRYKIIEKKQPVAFWCNPISGHNTLYWYLQNLGQGPELLIRYENEEAVDDSQLPKDRFSAERLKGVDSTLKIQPAELGDSAVYLCASSLGDSTYNEQFFGPGTRLTVL.

This rearrangement joins TRBV5-1 to TRBJ1-1; D remains ambiguous. V was trimmed by 0 bases and J by 5 bases, leaving 11 bases between them. The CDR3 runs 14 residues. Germline CDR1 and CDR2: SGHRS and YFSETQ. In DNA, the CDR3 is TGCGCCAGCAGCTTGGAATCCCTCAGGACTGAAGCTTTCTTT. This translates into CASSLESLRTEAFF.

Concerning this clone itself: Other DNA sequences from this sample encode an identical CDR3 as well. The chain links TRBV5-1 to TRBJ2-1, with TRBD2 identical over 13 bases. The CDR3 extends over 15 amino acids. The germline V gene has CDR1 SGHRS and CDR2 YFSETQ. The V gene end was trimmed by 3 bases and the J gene end by 7 bases; junction bases not matched to a gene: 4. This CDR3 is CASSSGLAGLNEQFF. For the CDR3, the DNA is TGCGCCAGCAGCTCGGGACTAGCGGGATTAAATGAGCAGTTCTTC. The full variable domain, in which reference TRBV5-1 and TRBJ2-1 provide the parts outside the CDR3, is KAGVTQTPRYLIKTRGQQVTLSCSPISGHRSVSWYQQTPGQGLQFLFEYFSETQRNKGNFPGRFSGRQFSNSRSEMNVSTLELGDSALYLCASSSGLAGLNEQFFGPGTRLTVL.